Below are 13 T cell receptor beta chains sequenced from a single sample in a study of early T cells in non-severe SARS-CoV-2 infection. One entry per CDR3 protein results from TCRdb running MiXCR on the 5' RACE reads. The data show about 59,000 distinct CDR3 sequences, roughly 13% seen once. This material consisted of whole blood, taken at baseline. All receptors derive from an adult who was a healthcare worker with PCR-confirmed SARS-CoV-2 infection or an uninfected control (not recorded which).

The chain is built from TRBV16 and TRBJ2-6; D not certain. The CDR3 covers 13 residues. Germline V CDR1 and CDR2: KGHSY, FQNENV. The V and J ends lost 4 bases and 5 bases respectively, with 6 bases between them. CDR3 region: CASSPQRANVLTF. CDR3 DNA sequence: TGTGCCAGCAGCCCCCAAAGGGCCAACGTCCTGACTTTC.

This clonotype came up a few times. The genes are TRBV7-9 and TRBJ2-5, with D perhaps TRBD2 (6 bases). This CDR3 contains 14 residues. V lost 5 bases and J lost 1, with 11 bases in between. The germline gives CDR1 SEHNR, CDR2 FQNEAQ (reference sequence). CDR3 sequence: CASSPQGLQETQYF. The CDR3, as DNA: TGTGCCAGCAGCCCCCAGGGACTCCAAGAGACCCAGTACTTC.

The gene calls are TRBV5-4 and TRBJ2-1; 12 nucleotides align to TRBD2. The CDR3 length is 17 residues. With 4 bases clipped from V and 9 bases from J, the junction kept 14 bases outside the gene matches. Per the germline V gene, CDR1 is SGHNT and CDR2 is YYREEE (reference sequence). Here the CDR3 reads CASSASPSGGAAGEQFF. CDR3 bases: TGTGCCAGCAGCGCGTCGCCTAGCGGGGGGGCTGCGGGTGAGCAGTTCTTC.

The genes are TRBV28 and TRBJ2-3, with D perhaps matching TRBD2 (6 bases). This CDR3 has 13 residues. Trimming stripped 6 bases from V and 6 bases from J, with 13 bases between. Germline V gives CDR1 MDHEN, CDR2 SYDVKM. The CDR3 DNA is TGTGCCAGCAGGGACGGAGGAGGGGATACGCAGTATTTT. Residues: CASRDGGGDTQYF.

In this sample, this clonotype turned up a few times. The chain carries TRBV9 and TRBJ2-7; D perhaps matches TRBD2 (6 bases). Looked up from germline, CDR1 is SGDLS and CDR2 is YYNGEE. The CDR3 runs 16 residues. V shed 1 base and J shed 0 bases, with 14 bases lying between them. The CDR3 sequence: CASSVSGDISSYEQYF. In nucleotides, the CDR3 is TGTGCCAGCAGCGTATCGGGGGATATAAGCTCCTACGAGCAGTACTTC.

The chain links TRBV12-5 to TRBJ2-5; D unresolved. CDR3 length: 12 residues. Between the trimmed V and J ends, which lost 1 base and 3 bases, there was a span of 3 bases. Germline assignment: CDR1 LGHNT and CDR2 FRNRAP. This chain's CDR3 is CASGLEKETQYF. The CDR3 nucleotides are TGTGCTAGTGGTTTGGAAAAAGAGACCCAGTACTTC.

The chain couples TRBV12-3 or TRBV12-4 to TRBJ1-1; 10 positions match TRBD1. The CDR3 totals 15 residues. Unmatched junction bases numbered 6, after V lost 4 bases and J lost 4 bases. This CDR3 reads CASSSPGQGSTEAFF. CDR3 coding DNA: TGTGCCAGCAGTTCGCCGGGACAGGGGAGCACTGAAGCTTTCTTT.

The chain joins TRBV13 to TRBJ1-1; D not resolved. The CDR3 covers 11 residues. V dropped 3 bases and J dropped 9 bases, with 8 bases sitting between them. Germline V gives CDR1 PRHDT, CDR2 FYEKMQ (reference sequence). The CDR3 coding sequence is TGTGCCAGCAGCTTGGGTCGCCAAGCTTTCTTT. Translated: CASSLGRQAFF. Full variable domain (outside the CDR3, taken from reference TRBV13 and TRBJ1-1): AAGVIQSPRHLIKEKRETATLKCYPIPRHDTVYWYQQGPGQDPQFLISFYEKMQSDKGSIPDRFSAQQFSDYHSELNMSSLELGDSALYFCASSLGRQAFFGQGTRLTVV.

The chain combines TRBV11-2 with TRBJ1-3; 9 bases are shared with TRBD1. The CDR3 contains 16 residues. J gave up 3 bases and V 4 bases, and 7 bases lay outside the gene matches. Germline CDR1 is SGHAT and CDR2 is FQNNGV. This chain's CDR3 is CASSWGQGIIGNTIYF. The CDR3 DNA is TGTGCCAGCAGCTGGGGACAGGGCATAATTGGAAACACCATATATTTT.

CDR3 DNA: TGCAGTGCTAGAGATGGGAGGGGGCTGGACATTCAGTACTTC. Amino acids: CSARDGRGLDIQYF. The chain recombines TRBV20-1 with TRBJ2-4, with D perhaps TRBD1 or TRBD2 (7 bases each). CDR1 DFQATT and CDR2 SNEGSKA come from the germline V gene (reference sequence). The CDR3 covers 14 residues. V was pared by 0 bases and J by 8 bases, with 14 bases between.

This clonotype was seen repeatedly, ten times or more. The chain uses TRBV4-1 and TRBJ1-5; a weak D match, TRBD1 (5 bases). Germline V gives CDR1 MGHRA, CDR2 YSYEKL. V gave up 5 bases and J gave up 2 bases, with 13 bases separating them. The CDR3 consists of 15 residues. CDR3 sequence reads: CASSVSGVGNQPQHF. CDR3 bases: TGCGCCAGCAGCGTTTCGGGGGTCGGCAATCAGCCCCAGCATTTT.

This clonotype has just a few counts. CDR3 DNA sequence: TGTGCCAGCAGCTTGGCAGGCTCTAATGAAAAACTGTTTTTT. Translating it yields CASSLAGSNEKLFF. J is TRBJ1-4 and V is TRBV5-4; D gene uncertain. This CDR3 is 14 amino acids long. V was pared by 0 bases and J by 3 bases, with 6 bases between. CDR1 SGHNT and CDR2 YYREEE come from the germline V gene (reference sequence).

This clonotype has only a few counts. The chain recombines TRBV27 with TRBJ1-5; 7 bases match TRBD1. In germline, CDR1 is MNHEY, CDR2 SMNVEV (reference sequence). The CDR3 has 14 residues. With V trimmed by 3 bases and J by 2 bases, 1 base remained unmatched. The CDR3: CASSFTGGNQPQHF. The CDR3 DNA follows: TGTGCCAGCAGTTTCACAGGGGGCAATCAGCCCCAGCATTTT.